This T cell receptor beta chain is from a study of T cell responses to AZD1222 COVID-19 vaccine. Regarding the study as a whole: Clonal diversity was possibly underestimated; the donors were predominantly white British and more often female.

Trimming shortened V by 9 bases and J by 0 bases, and 15 bases separated the two germline ends. Looked up from germline, CDR1 is MNHEY and CDR2 is SVGAGI. This CDR3 spans 15 amino acids. As to this clone: Its antigen is currently unknown.

Method: immunoSEQ multiplex PCR; TCRdb's copy keeps in-frame clones and lacks some. The sample holds over 100,000 clones, approximately 90% seen once. The source of this sequence is an adult in good health. This chain connects TRBV6-5 to TRBJ1-5, with D possibly TRBD1 on 6 matching bases. The sample consisted of peripheral blood, taken on day 0 of AZD1222 vaccination. The CDR3 DNA follows: TGTGCCAGTTGCCGGGGGCTAGATAGCAATCAGCCCCAGCATTTT. Translating gives CASCRGLDSNQPQHF.